The TCR beta chain under discussion was sequenced for a study of blood T cell repertoires in COVID-19. Study-wide background: COVID-19 samples collected from the United States, Italy and Spain covered acute and convalescent phases. Sources were T cells, B-cell-depleted T cells, or PBMCs; the material itself was cDNA or gDNA.

The CDR3 length is 15 residues. V was trimmed by 5 bases and J by 4 bases, leaving 14 bases between them. Germline lookup yields CDR1 MNHEY and CDR2 SVGAGI. Authors' processing steps: Reference gene primer amplification gave nucleated cell count estimates. Profiled with immunoSEQ multiplex PCR; TCRdb holds only in-frame clones, not every one. From that table come the V and J calls and clone size; the DNA was used to work out D and trimming. The sample has about 190,000 clones; roughly 85% are singletons. The sequencing input was peripheral blood. This chain links TRBV6-5 with TRBJ1-4; D might be TRBD1 (6 bases). This TCR was recovered from a woman in her seventies with acute or convalescent COVID-19. The CDR3 region is CASSKRQAYNEKLFF. The CDR3 coding sequence is TGTGCCAGCAGTAAGAGACAGGCTTATAATGAAAAACTGTTTTTT.